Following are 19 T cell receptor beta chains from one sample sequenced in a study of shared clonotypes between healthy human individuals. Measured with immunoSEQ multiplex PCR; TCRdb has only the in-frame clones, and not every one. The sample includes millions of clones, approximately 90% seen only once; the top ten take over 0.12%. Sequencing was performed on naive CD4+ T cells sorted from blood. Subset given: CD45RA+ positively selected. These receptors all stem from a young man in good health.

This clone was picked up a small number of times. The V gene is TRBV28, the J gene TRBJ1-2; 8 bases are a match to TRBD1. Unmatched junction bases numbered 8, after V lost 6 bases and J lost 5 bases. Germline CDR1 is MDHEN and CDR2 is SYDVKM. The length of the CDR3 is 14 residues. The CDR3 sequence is CASSPSTGEYGYTF. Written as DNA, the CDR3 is TGTGCCAGCAGCCCTTCGACAGGGGAATATGGCTACACCTTC.

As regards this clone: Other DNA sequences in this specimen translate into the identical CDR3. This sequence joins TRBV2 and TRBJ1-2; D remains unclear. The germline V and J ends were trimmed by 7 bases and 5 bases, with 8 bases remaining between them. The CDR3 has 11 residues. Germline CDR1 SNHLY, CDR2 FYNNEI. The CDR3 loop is CASTTEYGYTF. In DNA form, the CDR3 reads TGTGCCAGCACTACAGAGTATGGCTACACCTTC.

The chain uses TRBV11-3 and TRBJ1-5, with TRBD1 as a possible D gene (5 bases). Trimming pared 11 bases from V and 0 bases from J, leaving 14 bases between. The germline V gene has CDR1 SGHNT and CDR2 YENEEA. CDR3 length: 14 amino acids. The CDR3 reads CAEGRGRSNQPQHF. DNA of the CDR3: TGTGCCGAGGGACGAGGTCGTAGCAATCAGCCCCAGCATTTT.

DNA for the CDR3: TGTGCCAGCAGCACACAGCTGGCTAGCGGGGGGGGTCAGCAGTACTTC. Protein sequence: CASSTQLASGGGQQYF. The chain uses TRBV7-6 and TRBJ2-7; 12 bases line up with TRBD2. With V trimmed by 5 bases and J by 8 bases, 13 bases remained unmatched. Germline V gives CDR1 SGHVS, CDR2 FNYEAQ. This CDR3 region has 16 residues.

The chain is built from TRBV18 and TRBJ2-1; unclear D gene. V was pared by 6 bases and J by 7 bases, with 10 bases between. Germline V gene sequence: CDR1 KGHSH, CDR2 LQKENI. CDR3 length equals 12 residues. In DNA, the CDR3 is TGTGCCAGCTCCCCCCGGCAGAATGAGCAGTTCTTC. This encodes CASSPRQNEQFF.

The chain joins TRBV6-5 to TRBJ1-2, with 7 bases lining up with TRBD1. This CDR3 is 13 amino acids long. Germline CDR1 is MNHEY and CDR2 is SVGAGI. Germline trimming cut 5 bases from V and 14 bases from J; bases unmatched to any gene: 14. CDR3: CASSPRTGGRVTF. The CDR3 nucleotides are TGTGCCAGCAGTCCCCGGACAGGAGGTCGGGTGACCTTC.

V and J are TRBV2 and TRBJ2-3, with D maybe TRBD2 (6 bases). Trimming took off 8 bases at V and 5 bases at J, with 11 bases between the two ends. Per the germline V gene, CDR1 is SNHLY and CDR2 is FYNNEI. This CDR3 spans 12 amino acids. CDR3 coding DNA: TGTGCCAGCCAGTCAGCGGGAGATACGCAGTATTTT. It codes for CASQSAGDTQYF.

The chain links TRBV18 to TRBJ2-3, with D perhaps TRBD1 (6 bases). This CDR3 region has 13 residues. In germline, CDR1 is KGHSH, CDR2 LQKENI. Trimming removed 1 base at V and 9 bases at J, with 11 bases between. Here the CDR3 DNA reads TGTGCCAGCTCACCACAAACAGGGCGGACGCAGTATTTT. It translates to CASSPQTGRTQYF. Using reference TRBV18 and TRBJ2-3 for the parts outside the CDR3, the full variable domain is NAGVMQNPRHLVRRRGQEARLRCSPMKGHSHVYWYRQLPEEGLKFMVYLQKENIIDESGMPKERFSAEFPKEGPSILRIQQVVRGDSAAYFCASSPQTGRTQYFGPGTRLTVL.

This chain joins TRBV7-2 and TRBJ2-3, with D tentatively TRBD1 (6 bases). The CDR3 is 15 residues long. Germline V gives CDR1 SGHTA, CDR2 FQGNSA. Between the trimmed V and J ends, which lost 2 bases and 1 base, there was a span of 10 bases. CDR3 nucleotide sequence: TGTGCCAGCAGCTTACGGAGACAGGGCACAGATACGCAGTATTTT. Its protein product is CASSLRRQGTDTQYF.

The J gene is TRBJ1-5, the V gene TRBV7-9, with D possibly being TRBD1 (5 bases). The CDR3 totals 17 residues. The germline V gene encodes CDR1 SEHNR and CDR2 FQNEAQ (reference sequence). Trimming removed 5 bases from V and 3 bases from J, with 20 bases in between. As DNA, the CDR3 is TGTGCCAGCAGCCCCCAGGGTGAGGGGCTGCTCAATCAGCCCCAGCATTTT. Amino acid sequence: CASSPQGEGLLNQPQHF.

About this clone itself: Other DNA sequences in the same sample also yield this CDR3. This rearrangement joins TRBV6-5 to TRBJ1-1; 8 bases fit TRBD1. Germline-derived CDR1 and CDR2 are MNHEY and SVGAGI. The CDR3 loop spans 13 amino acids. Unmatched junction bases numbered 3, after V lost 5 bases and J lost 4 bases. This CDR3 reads CASSSTGGTEAFF. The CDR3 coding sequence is TGTGCCAGCAGTAGTACAGGGGGCACTGAAGCTTTCTTT.

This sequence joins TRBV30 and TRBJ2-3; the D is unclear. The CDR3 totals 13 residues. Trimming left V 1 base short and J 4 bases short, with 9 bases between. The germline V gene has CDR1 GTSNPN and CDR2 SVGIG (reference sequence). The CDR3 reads CAWSGQWADTQYF. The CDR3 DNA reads TGTGCCTGGAGTGGTCAGTGGGCAGATACGCAGTATTTT. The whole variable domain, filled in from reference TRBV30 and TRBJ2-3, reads SQTIHQWPATLVQPVGSPLSLECTVEGTSNPNLYWYRQAAGRGLQLLFYSVGIGQISSEVPQNLSASRPQDRQFILSSKKLLLSDSGFYLCAWSGQWADTQYFGPGTRLTVL.

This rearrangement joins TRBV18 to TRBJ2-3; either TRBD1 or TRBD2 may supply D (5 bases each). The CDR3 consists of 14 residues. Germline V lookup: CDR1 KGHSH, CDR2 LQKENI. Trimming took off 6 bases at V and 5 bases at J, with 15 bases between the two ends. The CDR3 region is CASSPGATQDTQYF. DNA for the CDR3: TGTGCCAGCTCCCCCGGGGCAACACAAGATACGCAGTATTTT. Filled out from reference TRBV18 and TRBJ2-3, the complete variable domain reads NAGVMQNPRHLVRRRGQEARLRCSPMKGHSHVYWYRQLPEEGLKFMVYLQKENIIDESGMPKERFSAEFPKEGPSILRIQQVVRGDSAAYFCASSPGATQDTQYFGPGTRLTVL.

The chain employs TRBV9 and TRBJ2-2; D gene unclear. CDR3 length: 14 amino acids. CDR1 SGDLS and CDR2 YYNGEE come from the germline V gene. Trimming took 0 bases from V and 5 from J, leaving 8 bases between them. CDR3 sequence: CASSVGATTGELFF. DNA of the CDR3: TGTGCCAGCAGCGTAGGGGCGACGACCGGGGAGCTGTTTTTT.

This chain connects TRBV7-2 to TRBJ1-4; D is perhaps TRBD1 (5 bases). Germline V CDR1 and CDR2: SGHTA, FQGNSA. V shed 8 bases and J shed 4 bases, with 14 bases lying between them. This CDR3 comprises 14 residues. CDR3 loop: CASSQGPDNEKLFF. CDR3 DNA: TGTGCCAGCTCCCAGGGTCCTGATAATGAAAAACTGTTTTTT. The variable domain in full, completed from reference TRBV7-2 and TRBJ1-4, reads GAGVSQSPSNKVTEKGKDVELRCDPISGHTALYWYRQSLGQGLEFLIYFQGNSAPDKSGLPSDRFSAERTGGSVSTLTIQRTQQEDSAVYLCASSQGPDNEKLFFGSGTQLSVL.

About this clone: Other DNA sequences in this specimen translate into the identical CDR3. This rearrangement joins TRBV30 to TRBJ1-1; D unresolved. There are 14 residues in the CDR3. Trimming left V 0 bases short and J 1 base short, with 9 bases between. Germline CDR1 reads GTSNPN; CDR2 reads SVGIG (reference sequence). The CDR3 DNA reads TGTGCCTGGAGTGTACTAACGGGGAACACTGAAGCTTTCTTT. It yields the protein CAWSVLTGNTEAFF.

CDR3 nucleotides: TGTGCCTGGAGTGTAAGGGCCGGCGCCGGGGCTGGTGGCTACACCTTC. As protein: CAWSVRAGAGAGGYTF. The chain couples TRBV30 to TRBJ1-2; possible D gene TRBD1, 5 bases. Germline-derived CDR1 and CDR2 are GTSNPN and SVGIG (reference sequence). V lost 0 bases and J 7 bases, leaving 21 bases between the germline ends. This CDR3 contains 16 residues.

CDR3 loop: CASSLEGGFAQYF. DNA of the CDR3: TGTGCCAGCAGTTTAGAAGGAGGGTTCGCGCAGTATTTT. This chain connects TRBV27 to TRBJ2-3; D perhaps matches TRBD2 (6 bases). The V gene's germline CDR1 is MNHEY and CDR2 SMNVEV (reference sequence). The CDR3 spans 13 residues. V lost 2 bases and J lost 10, with 13 bases in between.

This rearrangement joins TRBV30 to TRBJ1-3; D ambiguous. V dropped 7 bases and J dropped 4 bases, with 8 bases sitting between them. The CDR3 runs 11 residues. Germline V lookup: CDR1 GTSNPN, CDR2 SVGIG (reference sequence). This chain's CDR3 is CASERGNTIYF. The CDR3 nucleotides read TGTGCCTCGGAGAGGGGAAACACCATATATTTT.